These 5 T cell receptor beta chains were all obtained from the same sample, sequenced in a study of blood T cell repertoires in COVID-19. Data came from immunoSEQ multiplex PCR; TCRdb stores just in-frame clones and leaves some out. The sample includes about 440,000 clones, about 90% of them seen just once. Sequencing input: PBMCs or T cells enriched from blood (not recorded which). These receptors were taken from a woman younger than 30 with acute COVID-19.

V usage is TRBV4-1 and J usage is TRBJ1-3; TRBD1 agrees at 10 bases. V gave up 4 bases and J gave up 6 bases; unmatched junction bases: 6. The CDR3 contains 15 residues. Germline lookup yields CDR1 MGHRA and CDR2 YSYEKL. In DNA form, the CDR3 reads TGCGCCAGCAGCCGAGGGACAGGGGCATCAAACACCATATATTTT. Protein product: CASSRGTGASNTIYF.

This sequence joins TRBV7-9 and TRBJ2-3; D is possibly TRBD2 (5 bases). V was pared by 1 base and J by 7 bases, with 12 bases between. Germline CDR1 reads SEHNR; CDR2 reads FQNEAQ (reference sequence). This CDR3 comprises 14 residues. CDR3 nucleotides: TGTGCCAGCAGCTTAGACCTAGCTCGGAATACGCAGTATTTT. It specifies CASSLDLARNTQYF.

This chain uses TRBV2 with TRBJ1-3, with D unresolved. The CDR3 sequence is 12 residues long. CDR1 is SNHLY, CDR2 FYNNEI, per germline. V lost 8 bases and J 2 bases, leaving 7 bases between the germline ends. This CDR3 reads CASGGTGNTIYF. The CDR3 DNA sequence: TGTGCCAGCGGTGGTACTGGAAACACCATATATTTT.

The chain is built from TRBV12-3 or TRBV12-4 and TRBJ2-5, with TRBD1 matching over 7 bases. Germline trimming cut 6 bases from V and 3 bases from J; bases unmatched to any gene: 4. The length of the CDR3 is 13 residues. CDR3 region: CASSLGQEETQYF. The CDR3 region has the DNA TGTGCCAGCAGCCTCGGACAGGAAGAGACCCAGTACTTC.

The chain links TRBV7-2 to TRBJ2-1, with TRBD2 matching over 11 bases. The length of the CDR3 is 17 residues. After removal of 0 bases from V and 9 bases from J, the junction contained 10 bases not matched to a gene. The germline V gene encodes CDR1 SGHTA and CDR2 FQGNSA. DNA of the CDR3: TGTGCCAGCAGCTTAGCGCGGCTAGCGGGAGGCCCCTCTGAGCAGTTCTTC. Its protein is CASSLARLAGGPSEQFF.